Following are 8 T cell receptor beta chains from one sample sequenced in a study of ipilimumab plus nivolumab after autologous stem cell transplantation. The protocol was immunoSEQ multiplex PCR, while the TCRdb copy is restricted to in-frame clones and leaves out a portion. Of tens of thousands of clones listed, around 92% were seen once; the top ten hold under 1%. This specimen consisted of PBMCs, obtained in a trial of ipilimumab plus nivolumab as post-transplant consolidation. The receptors come from a male donor with multiple myeloma.

CDR3 region: CASSPGGVGTEAFF. The CDR3 DNA reads as TGTGCCAGCTCGCCCGGAGGGGTGGGCACTGAAGCTTTCTTT. V is TRBV27 and J is TRBJ1-1, with D possibly TRBD1 on 5 matching bases. There are 14 residues in the CDR3. Trimming left V 8 bases short and J 4 bases short, with 17 bases between. Germline V lookup: CDR1 MNHEY, CDR2 SMNVEV (reference sequence).

The gene calls are TRBV6-1 and TRBJ2-7; the D is unclear. This CDR3 is built from 11 residues. V shed 8 bases and J shed 2 bases, with 7 bases lying between them. The germline V gene encodes CDR1 MNHNS and CDR2 SASEGT. CDR3 region: CASPGTYEQYF. CDR3 sequence (DNA): TGTGCCAGCCCGGGTACCTACGAGCAGTACTTC.

This chain joins TRBV7-2 and TRBJ1-1; D remains unclear. CDR3 length: 14 residues. The V end lost 5 bases, the J end lost 3 bases, and 13 bases lay between the germline ends. Per germline, CDR1 SGHTA and CDR2 FQGNSA. In nucleotides, the CDR3 is TGTGCCAGCAGCATGGGAAGGTGGTACACTGAAGCTTTCTTT. The encoded protein is CASSMGRWYTEAFF. Full variable domain (outside the CDR3, taken from reference TRBV7-2 and TRBJ1-1): GAGVSQSPSNKVTEKGKDVELRCDPISGHTALYWYRQSLGQGLEFLIYFQGNSAPDKSGLPSDRFSAERTGGSVSTLTIQRTQQEDSAVYLCASSMGRWYTEAFFGQGTRLTVV.

The chain couples TRBV28 to TRBJ1-5; D ambiguous. V shed 7 bases and J shed 8 bases, with 12 bases lying between them. Germline V lookup: CDR1 MDHEN, CDR2 SYDVKM. The CDR3 runs 12 residues. CDR3 protein: CASTLGREPQHF. The CDR3, as DNA: TGTGCCAGCACGCTTGGACGGGAGCCCCAGCATTTT.

The rearrangement links TRBV28 to TRBJ1-4, with D tentatively TRBD1 (5 bases). This CDR3 comprises 15 residues. CDR1 MDHEN and CDR2 SYDVKM come from the germline V gene. Trimming shortened V by 6 bases and J by 0 bases, and 11 bases separated the two germline ends. The CDR3 here is CASRERGATNEKLFF. CDR3 nucleotide sequence: TGTGCCAGCAGGGAGAGGGGTGCAACTAATGAAAAACTGTTTTTT.

This chain uses TRBV27 with TRBJ2-7; 7 bases map to TRBD1. The CDR3 loop spans 14 amino acids. CDR1 MNHEY and CDR2 SMNVEV come from the germline V gene (reference sequence). The V and J ends lost 2 bases and 3 bases, in that order; junction bases with no gene match: 4. The CDR3 sequence: CASSLKQGSYEQYF. The CDR3 coding sequence is TGTGCCAGCAGTTTAAAACAGGGGAGCTACGAGCAGTACTTC.

The V and J genes are TRBV28 and TRBJ1-3; 9 nucleotides agree with TRBD1. Germline V gene sequence: CDR1 MDHEN, CDR2 SYDVKM. The V and J ends lost 8 bases and 1 base, in that order; junction bases with no gene match: 6. The CDR3 is made up of 15 amino acids. In DNA form, the CDR3 reads TGTGCCAGCCGGGACAGGGAAGTTTCTGGAAACACCATATATTTT. Its translation is CASRDREVSGNTIYF.

The chain carries TRBV6-5 and TRBJ1-1; possible D gene TRBD1, 5 bases. Germline CDR1 MNHEY, CDR2 SVGAGI. V gave up 0 bases and J gave up 4 bases, with 15 bases separating them. This CDR3 has 16 residues. CDR3 bases: TGTGCCAGCAGTTACTCAGACAGCCGGGGAGGCACTGAAGCTTTCTTT. It codes for CASSYSDSRGGTEAFF.